The 23 T cell receptor beta chains below come from one sample, sequenced in a study of T cell clonality in common variable immunodeficiency. The assay was immunoSEQ multiplex PCR, and TCRdb's table has in-frame clones only and misses some. Captured here are more than 30,000 clones, none seen once; the top ten comprise 0.8% to 1%. Material for sequencing was peripheral blood mononuclear cells. The receptors derive from a person aged 18 to 75 in good health.

This clone was found a few times. The read ends 3 residues shy of where the CDR3 ends; the end is completed using the germline J gene. V gene TRBV7-2 combines with J gene TRBJ1-1; D gene ambiguous. This CDR3 is built from 12 residues. Germline loops: CDR1 SGHTA, CDR2 FQGNSA. This CDR3 is CASSLDAVSAFF. The sequenced part of the CDR3 DNA is TGTGCCAGCAGCTTAGATGCAGTTTCG.

This clone was found many times. The CDR3 extends 3 residues past the end of the read, so its final part is completed from the germline J gene. V usage is TRBV5-4 and J usage is TRBJ2-1; TRBD2 might be the D (6 bases). The CDR3 contains 15 residues. V lost 0 bases, J lost 4 bases, and 11 bases lay in between. Germline-derived CDR1 and CDR2 are SGHNT and YYREEE (reference sequence). The CDR3 reads CASSLEAGGYNEQFF. The DNA read from the CDR3 is TGTGCCAGCAGCTTGGAAGCGGGTGGATACAATGAG.

There are many counts of this clone. The read finishes 3 residues shy of the CDR3 end, and the germline J gene is used to complete it. The chain employs TRBV20-1 and TRBJ2-2, with TRBD2 matching over 8 bases. The CDR3 loop spans 15 amino acids. Trimming removed 1 base from V and 6 bases from J; junction bases left unmatched: 7. Germline V gene sequence: CDR1 DFQATT, CDR2 SNEGSKA (reference sequence). CDR3 in amino acids: CSARVGGRLPGELFF. The sequenced part of the CDR3 DNA is TGCAGTGCTAGAGTGGGCGGGAGGTTGCCCGGGGAG.

This clone was counted ten times or more. Sequencing ends 3 residues short of the CDR3 end; the germline J gene provides the rest. The chain carries TRBV6-2 or TRBV6-3 and TRBJ2-5; TRBD1 or TRBD2 may be the D gene (5 bases each). V gave up 2 bases and J gave up 7 bases, with 11 bases separating them. This CDR3 has 13 amino acids. The germline CDR1 and CDR2 sequences are MNHEY and SVGEGT. CDR3 residues: CASSYPRGATQYF. The sequenced CDR3 bases are TGTGCCAGCAGTTACCCGAGGGGTGCGACC.

This clone was detected ten times or more. The missing CDR3 end, 3 residues past where the read stops, is filled in from the germline J gene. The chain joins TRBV6-2 or TRBV6-3 to TRBJ2-7; 10 bases align to TRBD2. This CDR3 is built from 14 residues. V lost 7 bases, J lost 3 bases, and 6 bases stayed unmatched. Germline CDR1 and CDR2: MNHEY and SVGEGT. CDR3 bases read: TGTGCCAGCACCAGAGCGGGAGGGTACTACGAG. Translated, it gives CASTRAGGYYE. The whole CDR3 protein reads CASTRAGGYYEQYF.

Ten or more counts support this clone. The sequenced fragment ends 3 residues before the CDR3 boundary, so the rest is inferred from the germline J gene. This chain uses TRBV19 with TRBJ2-7, with 8 bases matching TRBD1. There are 13 residues in the CDR3. V trimming: 10 bases; J trimming: 5 bases; junction bases outside the gene matches: 10. The germline gives CDR1 LNHDA, CDR2 SQIVND (reference sequence). The chain's CDR3 is CATAPRGLDEQYF. The sequenced CDR3 bases are TGTGCCACCGCCCCCAGGGGGCTTGACGAG.

This clone appeared a few times. Coverage ceases 3 residues before the CDR3 finishes, and the germline J gene fills in the end. The rearrangement joins TRBV2 to TRBJ1-6, with D tentatively TRBD1 (6 bases). V was clipped by 5 bases and J by 6 bases, with 14 bases between them. The CDR3 length is 15 residues. CDR1 is SNHLY, CDR2 FYNNEI, per germline. CDR3 DNA, as far as it was read: TGTGCCAGCAGTAATCAGGGGCAGGTTAATTCACCC. It codes for CASSNQGQVNSP. The CDR3 in its entirety is CASSNQGQVNSPLHF.

This clone came up many times. The CDR3 goes on 3 residues after the read ends, and that part is filled in from the germline J gene. The chain has TRBV2 and TRBJ2-3; D might be TRBD2 (6 bases). The V end was cut by 4 bases, the J end by 3 bases, with 11 bases between. CDR3 length: 14 amino acids. The germline V gene has CDR1 SNHLY and CDR2 FYNNEI. The sequenced CDR3 bases are TGTGCCAGCAGTGGACTAGTTCGTACAGATACG. It is translated as CASSGLVRTDT. The CDR3 in full is CASSGLVRTDTQYF.

This clone occurred many times. Read sequence stops 3 residues before the CDR3 end, and the germline J gene provides the missing end. This sequence joins TRBV2 and TRBJ2-7; 11 positions match TRBD2. Germline CDR1 SNHLY, CDR2 FYNNEI. The V segment lost 3 bases and the J segment 1 base; nucleotides outside the gene matches: 11. This CDR3 is 18 amino acids long. CDR3 protein: CASSDASGRPQLSYEQYF. CDR3 bases read: TGTGCCAGCAGTGACGCTAGCGGGAGGCCTCAACTTTCCTACGAG.

This clone was observed many times. The CDR3 is cut off 3 residues early in the read; its end comes from the germline J gene. This chain joins TRBV20-1 and TRBJ2-5; D might be TRBD1 (6 bases). CDR3 length equals 11 residues. Germline loops: CDR1 DFQATT, CDR2 SNEGSKA (reference sequence). Deletions cut 6 bases from V and 5 bases from J, with 10 bases between. CDR3 loop: CSATGLETQYF. The CDR3 bases that were read are TGCAGTGCCACAGGGTTGGAGACC.

There are many counts of this clone. The CDR3 end is not reached by the read, which stops 3 residues before it; the germline J gene fills it in. The V gene is TRBV10-3, the J gene TRBJ2-5, with TRBD2 identical over 9 bases. The CDR3 is made up of 13 amino acids. V gave up 11 bases and J gave up 4 bases; unmatched junction bases: 8. CDR1 is ENHRY, CDR2 SYGVKD, per germline. CDR3 sequence: CAVSGGSGETQYF. The sequenced part of the CDR3 DNA is TGTGCCGTTAGCGGGGGTTCGGGAGAGACC.

This clone showed up many times. This CDR3 is CAWGYPDREIHEKLFF. The sequenced CDR3 bases are TGTGCCTGGGGGTACCCGGACAGGGAAATTCATGAAAAA. V usage is TRBV30 and J usage is TRBJ1-4; 8 bases are shared with TRBD1. Read data end 3 residues before the CDR3 end; the end is taken from the germline J gene. The CDR3 runs to 16 residues. J lost 6 bases, V lost 5 bases, and 14 bases had no gene match. CDR1 GTSNPN and CDR2 SVGIG come from the germline V gene (reference sequence).

Notes on this clone: Given a far larger clone just one base away, this is likely a sequencing read error. The missing CDR3 end, 3 residues past where the read stops, is filled in from the germline J gene. The chain joins TRBV7-6 to TRBJ1-2, with D possibly being TRBD1 (6 bases). Germline loops: CDR1 SGHVS, CDR2 FNYEAQ. CDR3 size: 13 residues. The CDR3 is CASSSAGAGGYTF. CDR3 bases read: TGTGCCAGCAGCTCAGCAGGGGCGGGGGGC.

This clone showed up many times. The CDR3 end lies 3 residues beyond the end of the read and is filled in from the germline J gene. V is TRBV7-6 and J is TRBJ2-1; 11 nucleotides line up with TRBD2. The germline CDR1 and CDR2 sequences are SGHVS and FNYEAQ. This CDR3 contains 17 residues. Trimming at V came to 5 bases and at J to 4 bases, leaving 10 bases not matched to a gene. Partial CDR3 DNA: TGTGCCAGCAGCGGCCCTGGACTAGCGGGTGCGTACAATGAG. Encoded protein: CASSGPGLAGAYNE. The entire CDR3 protein reads CASSGPGLAGAYNEQFF.

The table lists this clone with many counts. With the read ending 3 residues before the CDR3 end, the germline J gene is used to fill in that end. The chain is built from TRBV7-2 and TRBJ1-4; D may be TRBD1 (5 bases). This CDR3 comprises 14 residues. The V gene's germline CDR1 is SGHTA and CDR2 FQGNSA. Trimming left V 1 base short and J 8 bases short, with 11 bases between. This CDR3 reads CASSLGGVAEKLFF. The CDR3 DNA, read in part, is TGTGCCAGCAGCTTAGGAGGGGTTGCGGAAAAA.

A note on this clone: The read ends 3 residues early relative to the CDR3; the germline J gene fills the gap. The chain links TRBV7-2 to TRBJ2-4; weak D call: TRBD1 (5 bases). Germline-derived CDR1 and CDR2 are SGHTA and FQGNSA. The CDR3 loop spans 12 amino acids. The DNA read from the CDR3 is TGTGCCAGCAGCCCAGGGCTATATGGT. It specifies CASSPGLYG. The CDR3, in full, reads CASSPGLYGQYF.

This clone was counted ten times or more. Coverage ceases 3 residues before the CDR3 finishes, and the germline J gene fills in the end. The rearrangement links TRBV19 to TRBJ2-7, with a possible D match to TRBD2 (6 bases). The length of the CDR3 is 15 residues. V was trimmed by 6 bases and J by 4 bases, leaving 19 bases between them. Germline V lookup: CDR1 LNHDA, CDR2 SQIVND (reference sequence). The CDR3 loop is CASRRMGTGTYEQYF. The DNA read from the CDR3 is TGTGCCAGTAGGCGGATGGGGACTGGCACTTACGAG. Together with reference TRBV19 and TRBJ2-7, the CDR3 gives the full variable domain: DGGITQSPKYLFRKEGQNVTLSCEQNLNHDAMYWYRQDPGQGLRLIYYSQIVNDFQKGDIAEGYSVSREKKESFPLTVTSAQKNPTAFYLCASRRMGTGTYEQYFGPGTRLTVT.

This clone was counted many times. The CDR3 end falls 3 residues outside the read, so it is completed with the germline J gene. V usage is TRBV6-1 and J usage is TRBJ1-5; no definite D call. The CDR3 is 15 amino acids. Trimming took 1 base from V and 4 from J, leaving 11 bases between them. The germline V gene has CDR1 MNHNS and CDR2 SASEGT. This chain's CDR3 is CASSEVYRLNQPQHF. CDR3 bases read: TGTGCCAGCAGTGAAGTTTATCGACTAAATCAGCCC.

This clone was picked up many times. The CDR3 end falls 3 residues outside the read, so it is completed with the germline J gene. V is TRBV12-3 or TRBV12-4 and J is TRBJ2-3; TRBD1 might be the D (6 bases). The CDR3 is made up of 14 amino acids. V gave up 2 bases and J gave up 7 bases, with 13 bases separating them. Partial CDR3 DNA: TGTGCCAGCAGTTTAAATATCAGGGGTCATACG. Translated, it gives CASSLNIRGHT. The full CDR3 protein is CASSLNIRGHTQYF.

This clone was recorded many times. The observed sequence ends 3 residues before the CDR3 terminus, with the missing tail filled in from the germline J gene. This chain uses TRBV12-3 or TRBV12-4 with TRBJ1-1; no clear D gene. Trimming removed 6 bases at V and 5 bases at J, with 10 bases between. There are 12 residues in the CDR3. CDR3 bases read: TGTGCCAGCAGGATGATCGGTACTGAA. Encoded protein: CASRMIGTE. The whole CDR3 region reads CASRMIGTEAFF.

This clone has at least ten counts. The CDR3 goes on 3 residues after the read ends, and that part is filled in from the germline J gene. The chain carries TRBV12-3 or TRBV12-4 and TRBJ1-1, with D uncertain. This CDR3 comprises 11 residues. The ends were cut back, 3 bases at V and 4 bases at J, with 3 bases in the middle. The CDR3 loop reads CASSFSTEAFF. CDR3 bases read: TGTGCCAGCAGTTTTAGCACTGAA.

This clone was detected many times. CDR3 DNA, as far as it was read: TGTGCCAGCAGTTACGACCGCTACAGGAAAATGAACACTGAA. Encoded protein: CASSYDRYRKMNTE. The full CDR3 protein reads CASSYDRYRKMNTEAFF. The chain combines TRBV6-2 or TRBV6-3 with TRBJ1-1; D perhaps matches TRBD1 (5 bases). The sequenced fragment ends 3 residues before the CDR3 boundary, so the rest is inferred from the germline J gene. The CDR3 runs to 17 residues. Trimming stripped 2 bases from V and 0 bases from J, with 16 bases between. Germline V gives CDR1 MNHEY, CDR2 SVGEGT.

This clone was found many times. The read comes to an end 3 residues before the CDR3 does, leaving the germline J gene to fill in the end. The chain couples TRBV5-6 to TRBJ1-2; 7 bases fit TRBD1. Germline V CDR1 and CDR2: SGHDT, YYEEEE. J lost 5 bases, V lost 3 bases, and 4 bases had no gene match. CDR3 size: 13 residues. Incomplete CDR3 DNA: TGTGCCAGCAGCTCGGACAGGATTTATGGC. The encoded protein is CASSSDRIYG. The full CDR3 is CASSSDRIYGYTF.